This T cell receptor beta chain was recovered during a study of CD8 T cells in Susac syndrome. For the study at large: There were Susac syndrome patients who were therapy-naive at blood draw, others on corticosteroids, and others on intravenous immunoglobulin alone.

Per germline, CDR1 SQVTM and CDR2 ANQGSEA. The CDR3 contains 12 residues. The V end was cut by 8 bases, the J end by 4 bases, with 14 bases between. RNA totalling roughly 0.5 to 1 ug underwent reverse transcription with random hexamers. Each CDR3 protein is one row after TCRdb ran MiXCR on the immunoSEQ multiplex PCR reads. The sample shows approximately 190,000 distinct CDR3 sequences, roughly 95% of them seen only once. The sample consisted of CD4+ T cells from PBMCs. The chain combines TRBV29-1 with TRBJ2-5, with D possibly being TRBD1 or TRBD2 (5 bases each). This clonotype originated in a human donor with Susac syndrome. The CDR3 coding sequence is TGCAGCTCGGGGCCCCATCGAGAGACCCAGTACTTC. Translation: CSSGPHRETQYF.